A selection of T cell receptor beta chains follows, all from one sample in a study of T cell repertoires in cytomegalovirus infection. Their specific antigens are unknown. TCRdb reprocessed the reads via MiXCR and lists one record per CDR3 protein. The table records approximately 910,000 distinct CDR3 sequences, approximately 32% of them present only once. This specimen consisted of cultured CD8+ T cells from PBMCs, obtained from culture after CMV antigen stimulation. The receptor source for this set is a human donor in good health (CMV status not recorded). Some clones in this sample may be carry-over from other donors' samples. CDR3s include the opening cysteine and the closing phenylalanine or tryptophan. Each record gives: D gene, V gene, J gene, clone size, CDR3 DNA, CDR3 protein. The D gene is left open where the match is weak. Only some rows state a clone size, as once, few, many or a class for expanded clones.

TRBD1	TRBV2	TRBJ1-2	NA	TGTGCCAGCAAGCCAGGCAGGGGGCCTGGCTATGGCTACACCTTC	CASKPGRGPGYGYTF
NA	TRBV28	TRBJ1-4	few	TGTGCCAGCAGTGTTGACCCCGGGCAGGAAAAACTGTTTTTT	CASSVDPGQEKLFF
NA	TRBV9	TRBJ1-6	NA	TGTGCCAGCAGCAGCCGAGCAAATTCACCCCTCCACTTT	CASSSRANSPLHF
TRBD1	TRBV27	TRBJ1-1	NA	TGTGCCAGCAGTCTCGACAGGGGACCCGAGACCAGGGCTTTCTTT	CASSLDRGPETRAFF
NA	TRBV27	TRBJ1-2	NA	TGTGCCAGCAGCGGTGGGGGAAAAGGCTACACCTTC	CASSGGGKGYTF
NA	TRBV29-1	TRBJ2-5	once	TGCAGCGTTGAGGGAGAGGAAGGGGAGACCCAGTACTTC	CSVEGEEGETQYF
TRBD2	TRBV7-9	TRBJ2-1	many	TGTGCCAGCAGCTCGACTAGCGGGGGGGCAAGATACAATGAGCAGTTCTTC	CASSSTSGGARYNEQFF
TRBD1	TRBV6-1	TRBJ1-2	NA	TGTGCCAGCAGCCCCACCGGGACAGAGGCGTTTGGCTACACCTTC	CASSPTGTEAFGYTF
NA	TRBV12-3/TRBV12-4	TRBJ1-1	NA	TGTGCCGACTGTCGGTGGGACACTGAAGCTTTCTTT	CADCRWDTEAFF
NA	TRBV27	TRBJ2-2	NA	TGTGCCAGCAGTTTAAAATATCTCGGGACCGGGGAGCTGTTTTTT	CASSLKYLGTGELFF
NA	TRBV6-5	TRBJ1-1	few	TGTGCCAGCAGTTACTCGAACAGTTTGAACACTGAAGCTTTCTTT	CASSYSNSLNTEAFF